These 32 T cell receptor beta chains came from one sample sequenced in a study of vaccination and CD4 T cells after COVID-19. CD4+ T cells that had been cultured provided DNA sequenced with the Oncomine TCR Beta short-read assay. TCRdb independently ran MiXCR on the PCR reads; one entry per CDR3 protein. The sample has around 7,000 distinct CDR3 sequences, around 48% seen once. For these TCRs, the target antigens are not known. Specified treatment: 10-day PBMC culture with coronavirus spike peptide pools or control peptides (ViraFEST assay). Those CD4+ T cells from the unexposed donor predate the COVID-19 pandemic (2011-2018). Sequencing was done on a sample of CD4+ T cells from blood, cultured in vitro. These TCRs come from a human donor in good health.

This rearrangement joins TRBV12-3 or TRBV12-4 to TRBJ1-6, with D hard to call. Trimming took off 5 bases at V and 2 bases at J, with 4 bases between the two ends. The CDR3 runs to 13 residues. CDR3 nucleotides: TGTGCCAGCAGTCCTCCCTATAATTCACCCCTCCACTTT. The encoded protein is CASSPPYNSPLHF.

The chain carries TRBV4-1 and TRBJ1-2; D unresolved. This CDR3 has 16 residues. The germline gives CDR1 MGHRA, CDR2 YSYEKL. V gave up 0 bases and J gave up 4 bases, with 15 bases separating them. The CDR3 nucleotides are TGCGCCAGCAGCCAAGATGCAACAGCAAGTTTCTATGGCTACACCTTC. Encoded protein: CASSQDATASFYGYTF.

CDR3 DNA: TGTGCCAGCAGTTTGGAAACCCTGGGGTCTGAAGCTTTCTTT. Its protein is CASSLETLGSEAFF. The chain combines TRBV28 with TRBJ1-1; D not certain. V shed 3 bases and J shed 6 bases, with 14 bases lying between them. In germline, CDR1 is MDHEN, CDR2 SYDVKM. This CDR3 has 14 amino acids.

This chain links TRBV28 with TRBJ1-6; possible D gene TRBD1, 6 bases. The CDR3 totals 16 residues. Trimming took 6 bases from V and 4 from J, leaving 16 bases between them. Germline V gene sequence: CDR1 MDHEN, CDR2 SYDVKM. In DNA, the CDR3 is TGTGCCAGCAGCAAAATTGGAGGGGGTTATAATTCACCCCTCCACTTT. Its protein is CASSKIGGGYNSPLHF.

There are a few counts of this clonotype. The chain's CDR3 is CASSLHLGADSNQPQHF. Written as DNA, the CDR3 is TGTGCCAGCAGTCTACATCTCGGGGCGGATAGCAATCAGCCCCAGCATTTT. This chain joins TRBV28 and TRBJ1-5, with a tentative D call TRBD1 (5 bases). With 5 bases removed from V and 0 bases from J, the gap between germline ends came to 17 bases. The germline CDR1 and CDR2 sequences are MDHEN and SYDVKM. The CDR3 consists of 17 residues.

The CDR3: CASSLDGDTQYF. CDR3 nucleotide sequence: TGCGCCAGCAGCCTGGACGGAGATACGCAGTATTTT. The rearrangement uses TRBV5-1 and TRBJ2-3, with no clear D. Germline V gene lookup returns CDR1 SGHRS and CDR2 YFSETQ. The ends were cut back, 4 bases at V and 5 bases at J, with 8 bases in the middle. This CDR3 is 12 amino acids long.

This clonotype occurred a few times. The V call is TRBV6-1, the J call TRBJ2-2; the match to TRBD2 covers 12 bases. Germline V CDR1 and CDR2: MNHNS, SASEGT. V shed 5 bases and J 3 bases; nucleotides not matched to a gene: 4. The CDR3 extends over 16 amino acids. The chain's CDR3 is CASSLGTSGYTGELFF. The CDR3 bases are TGTGCCAGCAGTCTAGGGACTAGCGGGTACACCGGGGAGCTGTTTTTT.

J is TRBJ1-6 and V is TRBV9; tentatively, D is TRBD1 (6 bases). V was pared by 4 bases and J by 9 bases, with 20 bases between. Germline CDR1 and CDR2: SGDLS and YYNGEE. The CDR3 consists of 16 residues. Written as DNA, the CDR3 is TGTGCCAGCAGCACCACCCAGGGGTTCCCGGTTTCACCCCTCCACTTT. It specifies CASSTTQGFPVSPLHF.

Regarding this clonotype: A read error may explain this, as a much larger clone is one base away. The chain has TRBV7-9 and TRBJ1-5; 7 bases are shared with TRBD1. V lost 3 bases to trimming and J lost 9 bases; unmatched junction nucleotides: 8. This CDR3 comprises 14 residues. In germline, CDR1 is SEHNR, CDR2 FQNEAQ (reference sequence). This chain's CDR3 is CASSFRAGGTPQHF. The CDR3 nucleotides are TGTGCCAGCAGCTTCAGGGCAGGGGGTACGCCCCAGCATTTT. Complete variable domain (other parts from reference TRBV7-9 and TRBJ1-5): DTGVSQNPRHKITKRGQNVTFRCDPISEHNRLYWYRQTLGQGPEFLTYFQNEAQLEKSRLLSDRFSAERPKGSFSTLEIQRTEQGDSAMYLCASSFRAGGTPQHFGDGTRLSIL.

V and J are TRBV7-2 and TRBJ1-6; 7 bases map to TRBD1. CDR3 size: 15 residues. Per germline, CDR1 SGHTA and CDR2 FQGNSA. V gave up 4 bases and J gave up 6 bases; unmatched junction bases: 6. The CDR3: CASSSYRGGNSPLHF. The CDR3 DNA reads as TGTGCCAGCAGCTCCTACAGGGGCGGTAATTCACCCCTCCACTTT.

This clonotype was counted a single time. The rearrangement uses TRBV5-6 and TRBJ1-6; 8 nucleotides align to TRBD1. This CDR3 has 15 amino acids. J lost 4 bases, V lost 1 base, and 1 base had no gene match. CDR1 is SGHDT and CDR2 is YYEEEE in the germline V gene. Here the CDR3 reads CASSLTGGYNSPLHF. The CDR3 DNA reads as TGTGCCAGCAGCTTGACAGGGGGTTATAATTCACCCCTCCACTTT.

Concerning this clonotype itself: Relative to the germline gene, one junction end is altered; a read error may explain this. V and J are TRBV11-3 and TRBJ2-3, with 8 bases matching TRBD1. The germline V gene has CDR1 SGHNT and CDR2 YENEEA. The CDR3 extends over 12 amino acids. The CDR3 nucleotides are TGTGCCAGCAGCCGCGGGACAGGTACGCAGTATTTT. Protein sequence: CASSRGTGTQYF.

The gene calls are TRBV30 and TRBJ2-7, with TRBD1 matching over 9 bases. Germline assignment: CDR1 GTSNPN and CDR2 SVGIG (reference sequence). The CDR3 consists of 15 residues. V lost 5 bases, J lost 3 bases, and 11 bases stayed unmatched. For the CDR3, the DNA is TGTGCCTGGCGAAGCGCGGGACAGGGCGGCTACGAGCAGTACTTC. This sequence encodes CAWRSAGQGGYEQYF.

The V and J genes are TRBV27 and TRBJ2-7; the match to TRBD2 covers 9 bases. V was clipped by 6 bases and J by 6 bases; unmatched bases: 9. Germline V gene lookup returns CDR1 MNHEY and CDR2 SMNVEV (reference sequence). CDR3 length: 14 residues. The CDR3 nucleotides read TGTGCCAGCAGCCCCGTTAGCGGGGGATCCGAGCAGTACTTC. This translates into CASSPVSGGSEQYF.

This clonotype appeared a few times. The chain has TRBV6-4 and TRBJ2-5, with TRBD2 identical over 10 bases. The V segment lost 3 bases and the J segment 5 bases; nucleotides outside the gene matches: 6. CDR1 MRHNA and CDR2 SNTAGT come from the germline V gene. The CDR3 runs 15 residues. This CDR3 reads CASSELAGAAETQYF. CDR3 bases: TGTGCCAGCAGTGAGCTAGCGGGAGCGGCTGAGACCCAGTACTTC.

This CDR3 reads CASSWNGGAITSTDTQYF. The CDR3 coding sequence is TGTGCCAGCAGTTGGAACGGGGGGGCCATTACCTCCACAGATACGCAGTATTTT. This chain links TRBV12-3 or TRBV12-4 with TRBJ2-3; 8 bases are shared with TRBD2. CDR3 size: 18 residues. V trimming: 4 bases; J trimming: 2 bases; junction bases outside the gene matches: 14.

The genes are TRBV27 and TRBJ1-1; D possibly corresponds to TRBD1 (5 bases). The CDR3 runs 13 residues. Trimming shortened V by 0 bases and J by 6 bases, and 8 bases separated the two germline ends. CDR1 is MNHEY, CDR2 SMNVEV, per germline (reference sequence). In nucleotides, the CDR3 is TGTGCCAGCAGTTTATCAGGGACTTCTGAAGCTTTCTTT. It translates to CASSLSGTSEAFF.

The chain carries TRBV5-1 and TRBJ2-5; unclear D gene. Trimming shortened V by 0 bases and J by 5 bases, and 8 bases separated the two germline ends. The CDR3 is made up of 13 amino acids. In germline, CDR1 is SGHRS, CDR2 YFSETQ. CDR3 residues: CASSLVGRETQYF. The CDR3 DNA reads as TGCGCCAGCAGCTTGGTCGGTCGGGAGACCCAGTACTTC.

This clonotype was seen more than once but under ten times. This sequence joins TRBV7-2 and TRBJ1-1; D is possibly TRBD1 (6 bases). Germline V CDR1 and CDR2: SGHTA, FQGNSA. The CDR3 has 14 amino acids. V shed 6 bases and J shed 1 base, with 12 bases lying between them. The CDR3: CASSLRTANTEAFF. As DNA, the CDR3 is TGTGCCAGCAGTTTACGGACAGCGAACACTGAAGCTTTCTTT.

This clonotype was seen a handful of times. The genes are TRBV5-4 and TRBJ1-6; perhaps TRBD1 as D (6 bases). This CDR3 region has 16 residues. Trimming pared 2 bases from V and 8 bases from J, leaving 17 bases between. CDR1 and CDR2 from the germline V gene are SGHNT and YYREEE (reference sequence). The CDR3 region has the DNA TGTGCCAGCAGCTTCGCCCCGGGGGCTCTGGATTCACCCCTCCACTTT. Translating it yields CASSFAPGALDSPLHF.

The V call is TRBV7-9, the J call TRBJ2-6; 10 bases are shared with TRBD1. Trimming removed 6 bases from V and 2 bases from J; junction bases left unmatched: 4. Germline values: CDR1 SEHNR, CDR2 FQNEAQ (reference sequence). The CDR3 is 16 residues long. The CDR3 here is CASSYDRGPGANVLTF. The CDR3 DNA reads TGTGCCAGCAGTTACGACAGGGGGCCTGGGGCCAACGTCCTGACTTTC.

Written as DNA, the CDR3 is TGTGCCTGGAGTGTATGGGGGACGGGGTCGGGCACTGAAGCTTTCTTT. Amino acid sequence: CAWSVWGTGSGTEAFF. J is TRBJ1-1 and V is TRBV30; possibly TRBD1 for D (5 bases). The germline V gene has CDR1 GTSNPN and CDR2 SVGIG (reference sequence). The V and J ends lost 0 bases and 4 bases respectively, with 18 bases between them. The CDR3 consists of 16 residues.

The chain is built from TRBV6-1 and TRBJ1-1; the D gene is possibly TRBD1 (6 bases). Germline assignment: CDR1 MNHNS and CDR2 SASEGT. The CDR3 is 14 amino acids. Trimming shortened V by 4 bases and J by 1 base, and 10 bases separated the two germline ends. The CDR3: CASSAGQANTEAFF. The CDR3 nucleotides read TGTGCCAGCAGTGCGGGACAAGCGAACACTGAAGCTTTCTTT.

The V and J genes are TRBV7-2 and TRBJ2-3, with 7 positions matching TRBD2. Per germline, CDR1 SGHTA and CDR2 FQGNSA. This CDR3 is 15 amino acids long. The trim removed 4 bases at V and 0 bases at J, leaving 4 bases unmatched. The CDR3 sequence is CASSSTSASTDTQYF. CDR3 nucleotide sequence: TGTGCCAGCAGCTCTACTAGCGCCAGCACAGATACGCAGTATTTT.

This chain connects TRBV28 to TRBJ1-1; D ambiguous. This CDR3 spans 15 amino acids. Trimming shortened V by 1 base and J by 1 base, and 10 bases separated the two germline ends. CDR1 is MDHEN, CDR2 SYDVKM, per germline. The CDR3 DNA sequence: TGTGCCAGCAGTTTATTTCGGGGAAAGAACACTGAAGCTTTCTTT. It translates to CASSLFRGKNTEAFF.

V and J are TRBV10-3 and TRBJ2-2, with 9 bases that match TRBD2. J was trimmed by 4 bases and V by 6 bases; bases with no gene match: 6. Germline V gene data show CDR1 as ENHRY and CDR2 as SYGVKD. The CDR3 has 15 amino acids. The CDR3 nucleotides read TGTGCCATCAGGCCCGATAGCGGGAGCACCGGGGAGCTGTTTTTT. This sequence encodes CAIRPDSGSTGELFF.

The genes are TRBV5-4 and TRBJ2-7; possibly TRBD1 or TRBD2 for D (5 bases each). The CDR3 is 15 residues long. V lost 0 bases, J lost 0 bases, and 10 bases lay in between. The germline CDR1 and CDR2 sequences are SGHNT and YYREEE (reference sequence). The CDR3 protein is CASSLAGAGSYEQYF. The CDR3, as DNA: TGTGCCAGCAGCTTGGCCGGGGCAGGCTCCTACGAGCAGTACTTC.

This clonotype has just one count. This chain links TRBV14 with TRBJ1-1; D ambiguous. CDR1 SGHDN and CDR2 FVKESK come from the germline V gene. The CDR3 contains 14 residues. The V end was cut by 1 base, the J end by 3 bases, with 9 bases between. In DNA form, the CDR3 reads TGTGCCAGCAGCCAAGTCGGTAGGGACACTGAAGCTTTCTTT. The encoded protein is CASSQVGRDTEAFF. The whole variable domain, remainder taken from reference TRBV14 and TRBJ1-1, is EAGVTQFPSHSVIEKGQTVTLRCDPISGHDNLYWYRRVMGKEIKFLLHFVKESKQDESGMPNNRFLAERTGGTYSTLKVQPAELEDSGVYFCASSQVGRDTEAFFGQGTRLTVV.

The V call is TRBV12-3 or TRBV12-4, the J call TRBJ1-5; D may be TRBD1 (6 bases). CDR3 length equals 15 residues. Trimming cost V 6 bases and J 6 bases, with 18 bases left between them. Here the CDR3 reads CASSPTGLGVQPQHF. In DNA form, the CDR3 reads TGTGCCAGCAGCCCAACAGGGTTAGGGGTTCAGCCCCAGCATTTT.

The genes are TRBV4-1 and TRBJ2-2; maybe TRBD2 (5 bases). In germline, CDR1 is MGHRA, CDR2 YSYEKL. The CDR3 extends over 15 amino acids. The V end lost 0 bases, the J end lost 9 bases, and 14 bases lay between the germline ends. The CDR3 region is CASSQDSSLAWELFF. DNA for the CDR3: TGCGCCAGCAGCCAAGATAGCAGTCTAGCCTGGGAGCTGTTTTTT.

The table lists this clonotype with a few counts. This rearrangement joins TRBV24-1 to TRBJ2-1; D unclear. Deletions cut 3 bases from V and 3 bases from J, with 14 bases between. CDR3 length: 16 residues. The germline CDR1 and CDR2 sequences are KGHDR and SFDVKD. Here the CDR3 reads CATSDAGAGVYNEQFF. In DNA, the CDR3 is TGTGCCACCAGTGATGCAGGTGCTGGGGTCTACAATGAGCAGTTCTTC.

This clonotype is categorized as hyperexpanded. The DNA for the CDR3 is TGTGCCAGCAGCTTGGGGGCAGGGTTCAATCAGCCCCAGCATTTT. It is translated as CASSLGAGFNQPQHF. The chain joins TRBV7-6 to TRBJ1-5; D is possibly TRBD1 (6 bases). Germline assignment: CDR1 SGHVS and CDR2 FNYEAQ. The CDR3 totals 15 residues. Trimming left V 3 bases short and J 3 bases short, with 12 bases between.